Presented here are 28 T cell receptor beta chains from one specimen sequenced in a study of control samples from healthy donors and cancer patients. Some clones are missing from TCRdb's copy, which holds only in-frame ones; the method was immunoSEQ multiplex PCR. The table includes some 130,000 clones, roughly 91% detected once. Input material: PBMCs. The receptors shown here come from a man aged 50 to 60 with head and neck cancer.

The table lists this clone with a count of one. The CDR3 DNA reads TGCAGTGCTAGTAGGCCCGGGCATGGCTACACCTTC. Amino acids: CSASRPGHGYTF. The chain links TRBV20-1 to TRBJ1-2; D unclear. Trimming shortened V by 3 bases and J by 6 bases, and 11 bases separated the two germline ends. Per germline, CDR1 DFQATT and CDR2 SNEGSKA (reference sequence). This CDR3 is built from 12 residues.

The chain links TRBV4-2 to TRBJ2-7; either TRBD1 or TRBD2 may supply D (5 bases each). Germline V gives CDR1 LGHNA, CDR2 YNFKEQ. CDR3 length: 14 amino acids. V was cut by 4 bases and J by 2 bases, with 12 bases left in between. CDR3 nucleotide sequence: TGTGCCAGCAGCCCCGGGACCTTTACCTACGAGCAGTACTTC. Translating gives CASSPGTFTYEQYF.

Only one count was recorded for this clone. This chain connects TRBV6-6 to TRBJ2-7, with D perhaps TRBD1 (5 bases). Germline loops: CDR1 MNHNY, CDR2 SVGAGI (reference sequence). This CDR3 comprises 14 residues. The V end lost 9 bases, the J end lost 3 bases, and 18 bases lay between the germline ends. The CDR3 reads CASKYYQGLYEQYF. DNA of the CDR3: TGTGCCAGTAAATACTACCAGGGTCTCTACGAGCAGTACTTC.

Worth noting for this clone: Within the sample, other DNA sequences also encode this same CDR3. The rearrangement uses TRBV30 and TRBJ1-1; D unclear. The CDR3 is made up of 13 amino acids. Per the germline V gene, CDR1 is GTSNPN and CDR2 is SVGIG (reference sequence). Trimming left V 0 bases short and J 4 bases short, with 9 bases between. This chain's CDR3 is CAWSVGGSTEAFF. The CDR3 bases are TGTGCCTGGAGTGTGGGAGGCAGCACTGAAGCTTTCTTT.

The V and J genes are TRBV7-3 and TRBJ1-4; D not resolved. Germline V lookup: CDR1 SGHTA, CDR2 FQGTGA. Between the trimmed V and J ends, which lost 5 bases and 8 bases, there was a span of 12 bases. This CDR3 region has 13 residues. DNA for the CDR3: TGTGCCAGCAGCCGGAACAAGGGAGAAAAACTGTTTTTT. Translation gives CASSRNKGEKLFF.

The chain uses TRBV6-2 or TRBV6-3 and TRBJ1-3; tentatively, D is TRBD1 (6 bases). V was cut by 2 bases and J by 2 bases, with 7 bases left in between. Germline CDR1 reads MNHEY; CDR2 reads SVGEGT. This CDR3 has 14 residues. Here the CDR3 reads CASSYRTAGNTIYF. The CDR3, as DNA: TGTGCCAGCAGTTACAGGACAGCTGGAAACACCATATATTTT.

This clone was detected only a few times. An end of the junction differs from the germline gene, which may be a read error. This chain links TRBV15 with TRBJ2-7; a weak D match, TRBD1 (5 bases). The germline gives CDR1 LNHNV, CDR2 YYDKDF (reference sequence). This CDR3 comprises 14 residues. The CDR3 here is CATSRVARAHPLNF. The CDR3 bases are TGTGCCACCAGCAGAGTGGCCAGGGCCCATCCCCTTAACTTC. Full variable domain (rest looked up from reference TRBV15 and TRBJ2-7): DAMVIQNPRYQVTQFGKPVTLSCSQTLNHNVMYWYQQKSSQAPKLLFHYYDKDFNNEADTPDNFQSRRPNTSFCFLDIRSPGLGDTAMYLCATSRVARAHPLNFGPGTRLTVT.

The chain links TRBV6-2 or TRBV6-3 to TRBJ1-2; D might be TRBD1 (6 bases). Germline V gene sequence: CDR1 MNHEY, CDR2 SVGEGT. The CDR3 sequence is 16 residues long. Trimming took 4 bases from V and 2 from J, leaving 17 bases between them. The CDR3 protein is CASSSFPGGQNYGYTF. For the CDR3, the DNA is TGTGCCAGCAGTTCCTTCCCGGGCGGACAGAACTATGGCTACACCTTC.

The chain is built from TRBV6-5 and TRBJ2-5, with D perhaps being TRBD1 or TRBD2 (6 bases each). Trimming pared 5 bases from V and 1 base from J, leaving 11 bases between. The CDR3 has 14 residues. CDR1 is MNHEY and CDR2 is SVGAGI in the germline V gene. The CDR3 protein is CASSLQGLQETQYF. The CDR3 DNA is TGTGCCAGCAGTCTACAGGGACTCCAAGAGACCCAGTACTTC.

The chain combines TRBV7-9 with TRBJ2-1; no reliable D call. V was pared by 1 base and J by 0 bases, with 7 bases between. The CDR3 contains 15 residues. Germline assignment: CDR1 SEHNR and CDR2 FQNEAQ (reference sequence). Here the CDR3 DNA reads TGTGCCAGCAGCTTAGGTCCTAGCTCCTACAATGAGCAGTTCTTC. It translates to CASSLGPSSYNEQFF.

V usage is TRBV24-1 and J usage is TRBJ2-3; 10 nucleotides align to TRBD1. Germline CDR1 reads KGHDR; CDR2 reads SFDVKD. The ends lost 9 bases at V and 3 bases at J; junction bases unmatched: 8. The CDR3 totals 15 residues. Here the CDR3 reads CATARTGGLTDTQYF. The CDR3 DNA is TGTGCCACCGCGAGGACAGGGGGGTTAACAGATACGCAGTATTTT.

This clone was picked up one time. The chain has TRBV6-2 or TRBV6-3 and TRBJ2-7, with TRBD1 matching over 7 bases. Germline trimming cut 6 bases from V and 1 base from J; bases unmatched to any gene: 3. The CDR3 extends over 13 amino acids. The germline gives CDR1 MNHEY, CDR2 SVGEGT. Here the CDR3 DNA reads TGTGCCAGCAGGTACAGGGGTTCCTACGAGCAGTACTTC. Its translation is CASRYRGSYEQYF.

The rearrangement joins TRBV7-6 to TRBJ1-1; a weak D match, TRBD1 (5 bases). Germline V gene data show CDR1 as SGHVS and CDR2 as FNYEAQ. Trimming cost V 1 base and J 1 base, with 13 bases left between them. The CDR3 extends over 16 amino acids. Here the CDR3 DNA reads TGTGCCAGCAGCTTAGGTACAGGCCCCTCGAACACTGAAGCTTTCTTT. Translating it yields CASSLGTGPSNTEAFF.

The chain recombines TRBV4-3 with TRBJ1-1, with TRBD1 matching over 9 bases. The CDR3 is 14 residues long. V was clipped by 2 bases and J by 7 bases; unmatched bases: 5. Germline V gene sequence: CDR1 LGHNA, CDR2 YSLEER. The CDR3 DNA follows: TGCGCCAGCAGCCAACCCGGGACAGGGATTGAAGCTTTCTTT. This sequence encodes CASSQPGTGIEAFF.

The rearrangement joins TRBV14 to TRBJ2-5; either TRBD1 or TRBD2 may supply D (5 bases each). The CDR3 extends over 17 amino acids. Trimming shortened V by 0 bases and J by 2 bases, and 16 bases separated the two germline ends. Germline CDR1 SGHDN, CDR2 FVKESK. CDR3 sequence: CASSQDHRGRRQETQYF. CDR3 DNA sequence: TGTGCCAGCAGCCAAGATCATAGGGGTCGGAGGCAAGAGACCCAGTACTTC.

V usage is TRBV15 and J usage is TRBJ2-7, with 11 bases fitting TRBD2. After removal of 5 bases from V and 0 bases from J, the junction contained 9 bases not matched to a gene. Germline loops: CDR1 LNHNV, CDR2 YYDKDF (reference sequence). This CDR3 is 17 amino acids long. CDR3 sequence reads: CATSARTSGRNSYEQYF. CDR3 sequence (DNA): TGTGCCACCAGCGCCAGGACTAGCGGGCGAAACTCCTACGAGCAGTACTTC.

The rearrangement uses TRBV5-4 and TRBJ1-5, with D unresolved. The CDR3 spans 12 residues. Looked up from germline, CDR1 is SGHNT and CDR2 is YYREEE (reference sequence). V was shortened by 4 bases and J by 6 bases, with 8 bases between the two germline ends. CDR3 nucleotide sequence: TGTGCCAGCAGCCGAGGAGGTCAGCCCCAGCATTTT. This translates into CASSRGGQPQHF.

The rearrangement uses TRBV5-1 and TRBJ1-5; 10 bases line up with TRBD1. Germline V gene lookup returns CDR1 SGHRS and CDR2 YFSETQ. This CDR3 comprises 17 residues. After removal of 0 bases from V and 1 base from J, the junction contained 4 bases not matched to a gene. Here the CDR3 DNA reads TGCGCCAGCAGCTTGGATGGGACAGGGGTAAGCAATCAGCCCCAGCATTTT. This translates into CASSLDGTGVSNQPQHF.

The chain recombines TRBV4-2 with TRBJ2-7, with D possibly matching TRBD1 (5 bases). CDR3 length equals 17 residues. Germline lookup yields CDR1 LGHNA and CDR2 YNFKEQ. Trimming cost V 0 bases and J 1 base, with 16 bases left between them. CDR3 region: CASSQDRQGPRSYEQYF. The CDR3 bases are TGTGCCAGCAGCCAAGATCGGCAGGGCCCTCGGTCCTACGAGCAGTACTTC.

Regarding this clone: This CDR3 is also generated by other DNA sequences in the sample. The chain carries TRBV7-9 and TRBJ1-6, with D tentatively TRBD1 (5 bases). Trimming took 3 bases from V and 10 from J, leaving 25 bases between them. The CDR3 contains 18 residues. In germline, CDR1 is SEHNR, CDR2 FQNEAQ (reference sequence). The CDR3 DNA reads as TGTGCCAGCAGCTTTCCTGTTGGGGGGACCGGGGGGGGATCACCCCTCCACTTT. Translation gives CASSFPVGGTGGGSPLHF.

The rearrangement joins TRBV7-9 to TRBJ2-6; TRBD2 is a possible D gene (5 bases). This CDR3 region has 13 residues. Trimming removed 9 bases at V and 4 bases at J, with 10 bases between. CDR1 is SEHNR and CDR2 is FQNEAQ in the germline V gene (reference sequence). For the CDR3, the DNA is TGTGCCAGTCAGGACTCGGGGGCCAACGTCCTGACTTTC. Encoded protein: CASQDSGANVLTF.

The CDR3, as DNA: TGCGCCAGCAGCTTGTCAGGTGAAGCTTTCTTT. It specifies CASSLSGEAFF. The V call is TRBV5-1, the J call TRBJ1-1, with unresolved D. CDR1 and CDR2 (germline): SGHRS, YFSETQ. This CDR3 is 11 amino acids long. The ends were cut back, 1 base at V and 7 bases at J, with 5 bases in the middle.

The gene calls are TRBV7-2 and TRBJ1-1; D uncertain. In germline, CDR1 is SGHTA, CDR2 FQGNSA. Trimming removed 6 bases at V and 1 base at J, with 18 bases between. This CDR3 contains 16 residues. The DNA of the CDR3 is TGTGCCAGCAGGACACATGCTTTAGAAGAGAACACTGAAGCTTTCTTT. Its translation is CASRTHALEENTEAFF.

In DNA form, the CDR3 reads TGTGCCAGCAGCTTAAGTCAGAACAATGAGCAGTTCTTC. Encoded protein: CASSLSQNNEQFF. This chain connects TRBV11-3 to TRBJ2-1; D is ambiguous. The CDR3 sequence is 13 residues long. Germline V gene sequence: CDR1 SGHNT, CDR2 YENEEA. Trimming removed 2 bases at V and 5 bases at J, with 7 bases between.

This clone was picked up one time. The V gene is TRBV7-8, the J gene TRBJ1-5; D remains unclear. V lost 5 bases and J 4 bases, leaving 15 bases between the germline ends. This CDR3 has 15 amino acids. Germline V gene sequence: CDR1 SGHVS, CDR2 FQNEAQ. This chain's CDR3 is CASSAQYSGNQPQHF. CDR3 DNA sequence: TGTGCCAGCAGCGCTCAATACAGTGGGAATCAGCCCCAGCATTTT.

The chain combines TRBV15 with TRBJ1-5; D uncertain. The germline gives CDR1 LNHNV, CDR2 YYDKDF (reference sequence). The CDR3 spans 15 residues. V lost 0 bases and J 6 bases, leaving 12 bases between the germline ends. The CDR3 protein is CATSRDRGFGQPQHF. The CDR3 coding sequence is TGTGCCACCAGCAGAGATAGAGGGTTTGGTCAGCCCCAGCATTTT.

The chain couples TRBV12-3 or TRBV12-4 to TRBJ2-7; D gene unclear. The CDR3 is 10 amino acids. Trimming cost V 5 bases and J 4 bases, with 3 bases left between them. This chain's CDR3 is CASSGYEQYF. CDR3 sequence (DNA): TGTGCCAGCAGTGGATACGAGCAGTACTTC.

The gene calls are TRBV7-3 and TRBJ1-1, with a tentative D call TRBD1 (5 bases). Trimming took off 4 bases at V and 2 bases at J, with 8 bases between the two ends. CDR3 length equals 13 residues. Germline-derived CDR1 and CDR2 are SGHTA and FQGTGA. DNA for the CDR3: TGTGCCAGCAGCTGGGACCTAAACACTGAAGCTTTCTTT. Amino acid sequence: CASSWDLNTEAFF.